A single sample is the source of the 29 T cell receptor beta chains below, sequenced in a study of cytomegalovirus exposure and HLA in healthy donors. PCR was performed using 60 Vbeta and 13 Jbeta primers. Clones were read by immunoSEQ multiplex PCR, and TCRdb kept only the in-frame ones, dropping some. The sample lists hundreds of thousands of clones; 70% to 80% were seen once. Sequenced input: PBMCs. The receptors shown here come from a woman in her sixties or seventies in good health and CMV-seropositive.

The V call is TRBV5-4, the J call TRBJ1-1; TRBD1 matches 9 bases. Germline loops: CDR1 SGHNT, CDR2 YYREEE (reference sequence). CDR3 length: 16 residues. V shed 0 bases and J 4 bases; nucleotides not matched to a gene: 7. CDR3 nucleotides: TGTGCCAGCAGCTTGGCCCTGGGACAGGGTGGCACTGAAGCTTTCTTT. Protein: CASSLALGQGGTEAFF.

The rearrangement links TRBV28 to TRBJ1-3; 9 positions match TRBD1. CDR3 length: 14 amino acids. Germline V gene data show CDR1 as MDHEN and CDR2 as SYDVKM. J was trimmed by 8 bases and V by 6 bases; bases with no gene match: 8. This chain's CDR3 is CASRTTGGGDTIYF. In DNA, the CDR3 is TGTGCCAGCAGGACGACAGGGGGGGGAGACACCATATATTTT.

The genes are TRBV5-1 and TRBJ1-2, with D possibly matching TRBD1 (6 bases). Between the trimmed V and J ends, which lost 4 bases and 7 bases, there was a span of 20 bases. The germline CDR1 and CDR2 sequences are SGHRS and YFSETQ. CDR3 length: 15 residues. The chain's CDR3 is CASSDPRGGLLGYTF. The CDR3 bases are TGCGCCAGCAGCGACCCCCGTGGGGGCCTACTTGGCTACACCTTC.

This clone was picked up a small number of times. The same CDR3 arises from other DNA sequences in this sample as well. The chain combines TRBV6-5 with TRBJ2-3; D is uncertain. Germline V CDR1 and CDR2: MNHEY, SVGAGI. The V end was cut by 6 bases, the J end by 2 bases, with 3 bases between. This CDR3 is built from 11 residues. The CDR3 spells CASRATDTQYF. DNA of the CDR3: TGTGCCAGCAGGGCCACAGATACGCAGTATTTT.

The chain recombines TRBV7-8 with TRBJ2-3; the D gene is possibly TRBD2 (6 bases). Per germline, CDR1 SGHVS and CDR2 FQNEAQ. The ends were cut back, 5 bases at V and 7 bases at J, with 13 bases in the middle. The CDR3 is made up of 13 amino acids. Written as DNA, the CDR3 is TGTGCCAGCAGCCTTTCCGCGGGGCATACGCAGTATTTT. Protein: CASSLSAGHTQYF.

The V call is TRBV2, the J call TRBJ2-2; weak D call: TRBD1 (6 bases). Trimming took off 6 bases at V and 3 bases at J, with 11 bases between the two ends. Germline V lookup: CDR1 SNHLY, CDR2 FYNNEI. The CDR3 consists of 14 residues. The CDR3 loop is CASRQGWDTGELFF. The CDR3 DNA is TGTGCCAGCAGACAGGGTTGGGACACCGGGGAGCTGTTTTTT.

The genes are TRBV5-5 and TRBJ2-6; 7 nucleotides agree with TRBD1. With 4 bases clipped from V and 4 bases from J, the junction kept 5 bases outside the gene matches. Germline loops: CDR1 SGHKS, CDR2 YYEKEE (reference sequence). The CDR3 has 15 amino acids. CDR3 residues: CASSPQGVGANVLTF. The CDR3, as DNA: TGTGCCAGCAGCCCGCAGGGGGTCGGGGCCAACGTCCTGACTTTC.

CDR3 protein: CASSLGLGQGSSPLHF. The CDR3 DNA reads as TGTGCCAGCAGCTTAGGGTTGGGACAGGGAAGTTCACCCCTCCACTTT. The chain joins TRBV7-9 to TRBJ1-6; 9 nucleotides match TRBD1. The CDR3 consists of 16 residues. The trim removed 1 base at V and 9 bases at J, leaving 7 bases unmatched. Germline values: CDR1 SEHNR, CDR2 FQNEAQ (reference sequence).

The chain couples TRBV2 to TRBJ1-2, with a weak D call TRBD1 (6 bases). CDR1 and CDR2 (germline): SNHLY, FYNNEI. This CDR3 comprises 12 residues. V was cut by 9 bases and J by 4 bases, with 12 bases left in between. The CDR3 spells CASRQDFYGYTF. For the CDR3, the DNA is TGTGCCAGTAGACAGGACTTCTATGGCTACACCTTC. The full variable domain, rest sourced from reference TRBV2 and TRBJ1-2, is EPEVTQTPSHQVTQMGQEVILRCVPISNHLYFYWYRQILGQKVEFLVSFYNNEISEKSEIFDDQFSVERPDGSNFTLKIRSTKLEDSAMYFCASRQDFYGYTFGSGTRLTVV.

The chain employs TRBV7-3 and TRBJ1-1; no definite D call. V was pared by 6 bases and J by 4 bases, with 15 bases between. CDR1 and CDR2 from the germline V gene are SGHTA and FQGTGA. This CDR3 comprises 14 residues. CDR3 DNA sequence: TGTGCCAGCAGTCAAGCCGGGGAGGGCACTGAAGCTTTCTTT. Residues: CASSQAGEGTEAFF.

The rearrangement joins TRBV5-4 to TRBJ1-2; no definite D call. Trimming stripped 2 bases from V and 2 bases from J, with 7 bases between. Germline CDR1 is SGHNT and CDR2 is YYREEE (reference sequence). CDR3 size: 13 residues. CDR3 in DNA: TGTGCCAGCAGCTTCACAGAGAACTATGGCTACACCTTC. Its protein is CASSFTENYGYTF.

This chain connects TRBV6-1 to TRBJ2-2; D is possibly TRBD2 (5 bases). V lost 7 bases and J lost 6, with 9 bases in between. This CDR3 comprises 12 residues. The germline CDR1 and CDR2 sequences are MNHNS and SASEGT. In DNA, the CDR3 is TGTGCCAGCACTAGGGAGTCCGGGGAGCTGTTTTTT. Translation gives CASTRESGELFF.

V is TRBV7-2 and J is TRBJ2-1; TRBD2 agrees at 10 bases. Trimming took 5 bases from V and 3 from J; bases not matched to a gene: 4. Per germline, CDR1 SGHTA and CDR2 FQGNSA. CDR3 length: 15 amino acids. The CDR3 DNA reads TGTGCCAGCAGCCAAGCGGGGGGGCTCTACAATGAGCAGTTCTTC. Amino acids: CASSQAGGLYNEQFF.

CDR3 amino acids: CASSPGVAGELFF. CDR3 nucleotide sequence: TGTGCCAGCAGTCCAGGGGTAGCCGGGGAGCTGTTTTTT. The chain has TRBV2 and TRBJ2-2; a possible D gene is TRBD1 (6 bases). CDR1 is SNHLY, CDR2 FYNNEI, per germline. The CDR3 consists of 13 residues. V gave up 5 bases and J gave up 6 bases, with 10 bases separating them.

The chain has TRBV7-9 and TRBJ2-7; a possible D gene is TRBD1 (6 bases). V lost 2 bases and J lost 4, with 9 bases in between. This CDR3 is 13 amino acids long. Looked up from germline, CDR1 is SEHNR and CDR2 is FQNEAQ (reference sequence). This CDR3 reads CASSLFQGYEQYF. For the CDR3, the DNA is TGTGCCAGCAGCTTATTTCAGGGGTACGAGCAGTACTTC. The whole variable domain, remainder taken from reference TRBV7-9 and TRBJ2-7, is DTGVSQNPRHKITKRGQNVTFRCDPISEHNRLYWYRQTLGQGPEFLTYFQNEAQLEKSRLLSDRFSAERPKGSFSTLEIQRTEQGDSAMYLCASSLFQGYEQYFGPGTRLTVT.

The chain links TRBV30 to TRBJ2-2; maybe TRBD1 (6 bases). The V gene lost 2 bases and the J gene lost 6 bases, with 10 bases spanning the gap. The germline V gene has CDR1 GTSNPN and CDR2 SVGIG (reference sequence). CDR3 length equals 13 residues. The CDR3 region is CAWSSRGAGELFF. The CDR3, as DNA: TGTGCCTGGAGTTCCAGGGGCGCCGGGGAGCTGTTTTTT.

CDR3 nucleotides: TGTGCCAGCAGCTTTCTGACTAGCGGGGGCGAGCAGTACTTC. This codes for CASSFLTSGGEQYF. The V gene is TRBV5-4, the J gene TRBJ2-7; 12 nucleotides line up with TRBD2. This CDR3 is 14 amino acids long. The ends lost 2 bases at V and 6 bases at J; junction bases unmatched: 3. CDR1 and CDR2 from the germline V gene are SGHNT and YYREEE (reference sequence).

This chain uses TRBV20-1 with TRBJ1-1; D may be TRBD1 (5 bases). CDR3 length: 11 residues. Germline V CDR1 and CDR2: DFQATT, SNEGSKA (reference sequence). V was trimmed by 5 bases and J by 8 bases, leaving 12 bases between them. The CDR3 is CSAYTYREAFF. The CDR3 DNA reads as TGCAGTGCTTACACCTACAGGGAAGCTTTCTTT.

V is TRBV29-1 and J is TRBJ1-1; D may be TRBD1 (6 bases). Germline V gene sequence: CDR1 SQVTM, CDR2 ANQGSEA. Between the trimmed V and J ends, which lost 7 bases and 2 bases, there was a span of 11 bases. This CDR3 has 12 residues. The DNA of the CDR3 is TGCAGCGGTGGACAGTTAAACACTGAAGCTTTCTTT. Its translation is CSGGQLNTEAFF.

Worth noting for this clone: One end of the junction is discordant with germline, which a read error may explain. The V call is TRBV29-1, the J call TRBJ2-5; weak D call: TRBD2 (6 bases). CDR1 is SQVTM, CDR2 ANQGSEA, per germline. This CDR3 contains 14 residues. The CDR3 DNA is TGCAGCGTTGAAGTAGCGGAGTCCCAAGGGACCCAGTACTTC. Translation: CSVEVAESQGTQYF. Together with reference TRBV29-1 and TRBJ2-5, the CDR3 gives the full variable domain: SAVISQKPSRDICQRGTSLTIQCQVDSQVTMMFWYRQQPGQSLTLIATANQGSEATYESGFVIDKFPISRPNLTFSTLTVSNMSPEDSSIYLCSVEVAESQGTQYFGPGTRLLVL.

The V call is TRBV7-2, the J call TRBJ2-7, with a tentative D call TRBD2 (5 bases). The CDR3 is 14 amino acids. The V end lost 5 bases, the J end lost 2 bases, and 13 bases lay between the germline ends. The germline CDR1 and CDR2 sequences are SGHTA and FQGNSA. The DNA of the CDR3 is TGTGCCAGCAGCCCCCGGGAACAGCCCTACGAGCAGTACTTC. Protein: CASSPREQPYEQYF.

The chain joins TRBV6-6 to TRBJ1-1, with TRBD1 matching over 8 bases. CDR3 size: 13 residues. The V gene's germline CDR1 is MNHNY and CDR2 SVGAGI (reference sequence). The CDR3 DNA follows: TGTGCAGCCGGGCCAGGGGGCTGGAGTGAAGCTTTCTTT. Translated: CAAGPGGWSEAFF.

V gene TRBV7-2 combines with J gene TRBJ1-6, with TRBD1 matching 9 bases. The length of the CDR3 is 15 residues. Germline values: CDR1 SGHTA, CDR2 FQGNSA. Trimming removed 3 bases from V and 9 bases from J; junction bases left unmatched: 6. The chain's CDR3 is CASSFTGTGLSPLHF. The CDR3 DNA reads as TGTGCCAGCAGCTTTACCGGGACAGGGCTTTCACCCCTCCACTTT. Complete variable domain (other parts from reference TRBV7-2 and TRBJ1-6): GAGVSQSPSNKVTEKGKDVELRCDPISGHTALYWYRQSLGQGLEFLIYFQGNSAPDKSGLPSDRFSAERTGGSVSTLTIQRTQQEDSAVYLCASSFTGTGLSPLHFGNGTRLTVT.

This clone was seen a handful of times. V is TRBV7-2 and J is TRBJ1-2; 8 positions agree with TRBD1. Germline values: CDR1 SGHTA, CDR2 FQGNSA. This CDR3 has 14 residues. The J segment lost 8 bases and the V segment lost 5 bases, leaving 10 bases of the junction unmatched. The CDR3 reads CASSVYGQGGGYTF. The CDR3 DNA is TGTGCCAGCAGCGTTTACGGACAGGGAGGGGGCTACACCTTC.

V gene TRBV7-8 combines with J gene TRBJ2-7; D is perhaps TRBD2 (5 bases). V gave up 2 bases and J gave up 2 bases, with 10 bases separating them. The CDR3 runs 14 residues. Per germline, CDR1 SGHVS and CDR2 FQNEAQ. CDR3 region: CASSLSAGPYEQYF. Written as DNA, the CDR3 is TGTGCCAGCAGCTTAAGCGCGGGCCCCTACGAGCAGTACTTC.

V is TRBV7-2 and J is TRBJ2-3; D is unclear. CDR1 and CDR2 from the germline V gene are SGHTA and FQGNSA. The germline V and J ends were trimmed by 3 bases and 0 bases, with 4 bases remaining between them. The CDR3 covers 13 residues. CDR3 in amino acids: CASSFGSTDTQYF. CDR3 bases: TGTGCCAGCAGCTTTGGCAGCACAGATACGCAGTATTTT.

V gene TRBV30 combines with J gene TRBJ1-2; possibly TRBD1 for D (6 bases). Germline loops: CDR1 GTSNPN, CDR2 SVGIG (reference sequence). V was shortened by 0 bases and J by 4 bases, with 12 bases between the two germline ends. The CDR3 is 14 residues long. The CDR3 here is CAWSVGGVFYGYTF. The DNA for the CDR3 is TGTGCCTGGAGTGTAGGGGGGGTTTTCTATGGCTACACCTTC.

The chain employs TRBV7-2 and TRBJ1-1, with D unresolved. CDR3 length: 18 amino acids. The V end was cut by 5 bases, the J end by 1 base, with 23 bases between. The germline V gene has CDR1 SGHTA and CDR2 FQGNSA. This chain's CDR3 is CASSPKRGYGGWNTEAFF. DNA for the CDR3: TGTGCCAGCAGCCCGAAGAGAGGATACGGAGGTTGGAACACTGAAGCTTTCTTT.

V usage is TRBV6-1 and J usage is TRBJ2-7; the D gene is possibly TRBD2 (5 bases). Germline CDR1 and CDR2: MNHNS and SASEGT. This CDR3 has 13 amino acids. Trimming took off 5 bases at V and 0 bases at J, with 8 bases between the two ends. CDR3 loop: CASSPGDSYEQYF. DNA for the CDR3: TGTGCCAGCAGTCCCGGGGACTCCTACGAGCAGTACTTC.